One sample yielded the 21 T cell receptor beta chains listed below, sequenced in a study of blood T cell repertoires in COVID-19. Method: immunoSEQ multiplex PCR; TCRdb's copy keeps in-frame clones and lacks some. The sample shows about 140,000 clones, around four fifths of them seen only once. Specimen: PBMCs or T cells enriched from blood (not recorded which). The receptors come from a woman aged 40 to 55 who had recovered from COVID-19.

This clone has just a few counts. The chain joins TRBV6-1 to TRBJ2-5, with 10 nucleotides matching TRBD2. Looked up from germline, CDR1 is MNHNS and CDR2 is SASEGT. V was clipped by 2 bases and J by 4 bases; unmatched bases: 4. The CDR3 length is 15 residues. CDR3 coding DNA: TGTGCCAGCAGTGAATTCAGCGGGAGGGGAGAGACCCAGTACTTC. This encodes CASSEFSGRGETQYF.

The chain recombines TRBV30 with TRBJ1-1, with D possibly matching TRBD1 (6 bases). The CDR3 runs to 13 residues. Germline CDR1 reads GTSNPN; CDR2 reads SVGIG (reference sequence). The germline V and J ends were trimmed by 6 bases and 4 bases, with 15 bases remaining between them. The DNA of the CDR3 is TGTGCCTGCCGTACAGGGTATCTCACTGAAGCTTTCTTT. Translation: CACRTGYLTEAFF.

J is TRBJ1-4 and V is TRBV12-3 or TRBV12-4; 7 bases match TRBD1. V trimming: 6 bases; J trimming: 3 bases; junction bases outside the gene matches: 1. This CDR3 has 13 residues. CDR3 sequence (DNA): TGTGCCAGCAGCAGGGGGGCTAATGAAAAACTGTTTTTT. Its protein product is CASSRGANEKLFF.

The rearrangement uses TRBV9 and TRBJ2-5, with D perhaps matching TRBD1 (5 bases). The V end lost 3 bases, the J end lost 5 bases, and 20 bases lay between the germline ends. The germline CDR1 and CDR2 sequences are SGDLS and YYNGEE. The CDR3 loop spans 16 amino acids. The DNA for the CDR3 is TGTGCCAGCAGCGCTGGTGGGGCTAGGAATCGGGAGACCCAGTACTTC. It translates to CASSAGGARNRETQYF.

This clone was observed a few times. The J gene is TRBJ2-7, the V gene TRBV5-1; TRBD1 aligns across 8 bases. Germline assignment: CDR1 SGHRS and CDR2 YFSETQ. Trimming at V came to 4 bases and at J to 4 bases, leaving 10 bases not matched to a gene. This CDR3 region has 15 residues. The CDR3 is CASSVGQALLYEQYF. The CDR3 DNA sequence: TGCGCCAGCAGCGTGGGACAGGCGCTCCTATACGAGCAGTACTTC.

The chain is built from TRBV18 and TRBJ1-6, with TRBD1 matching over 8 bases. The CDR3 totals 15 residues. Germline values: CDR1 KGHSH, CDR2 LQKENI. V was pared by 5 bases and J by 7 bases, with 7 bases of the junction left unmatched. The CDR3 bases are TGTGCCAGCTCAAGCGACAGGGGCCGAAATTCACCCCTCCACTTT. It encodes CASSSDRGRNSPLHF.

J is TRBJ2-1 and V is TRBV4-1; 8 bases are shared with TRBD2. Germline assignment: CDR1 MGHRA and CDR2 YSYEKL. CDR3 length: 15 residues. The V and J ends lost 6 bases and 7 bases, in that order; junction bases with no gene match: 11. CDR3 in DNA: TGCGCCAGCAGTCTCCCCCCGGGGGGGCCTAATGAGCAGTTCTTC. Protein product: CASSLPPGGPNEQFF.

V gene TRBV6-5 combines with J gene TRBJ1-1; 7 bases are shared with TRBD1. V dropped 8 bases and J dropped 6; count of bases not matched to a gene: 12. CDR3 length: 14 residues. CDR1 and CDR2 from the germline V gene are MNHEY and SVGAGI. CDR3 DNA: TGTGCCAGCGAAAGGGGGCGTAACGCCCCTGAAGCTTTCTTT. Translated: CASERGRNAPEAFF.

This rearrangement joins TRBV19 to TRBJ2-1; possibly TRBD2 for D (6 bases). From germline, CDR1 is LNHDA and CDR2 SQIVND (reference sequence). Trimming stripped 4 bases from V and 6 bases from J, with 10 bases between. There are 13 residues in the CDR3. CDR3 coding DNA: TGTGCCAGTAGTAACCTAGCGTTCAATGAGCAGTTCTTC. Translation: CASSNLAFNEQFF.

The V and J genes are TRBV5-1 and TRBJ2-5; TRBD2 aligns across 11 bases. With V trimmed by 0 bases and J by 5 bases, 12 bases remained unmatched. The CDR3 loop spans 18 amino acids. Germline-derived CDR1 and CDR2 are SGHRS and YFSETQ. CDR3 sequence (DNA): TGCGCCAGCAGCTTGGTCATCGGTCTAGCGGGGGGCCGGGAGACCCAGTACTTC. Translation gives CASSLVIGLAGGRETQYF.

The chain combines TRBV13 with TRBJ2-3, with TRBD1 identical over 7 bases. The J segment lost 4 bases and the V segment lost 5 bases, leaving 9 bases of the junction unmatched. There are 15 residues in the CDR3. The germline V gene has CDR1 PRHDT and CDR2 FYEKMQ (reference sequence). CDR3 DNA sequence: TGTGCCAGCAGCCTCATCTACAGGGGTTCAGATACGCAGTATTTT. Amino acids: CASSLIYRGSDTQYF.

This clone was counted between two and nine times. The genes are TRBV6-4 and TRBJ2-6; the D gene is possibly TRBD1 (5 bases). Germline lookup yields CDR1 MRHNA and CDR2 SNTAGT. V lost 0 bases and J lost 0, with 6 bases in between. This CDR3 spans 16 amino acids. CDR3 in DNA: TGTGCCAGCAGTGACTCAGGACACTCTGGGGCCAACGTCCTGACTTTC. Its protein is CASSDSGHSGANVLTF.

The chain links TRBV29-1 to TRBJ2-2; 7 nucleotides match TRBD1. Germline CDR1 is SQVTM and CDR2 is ANQGSEA. J lost 1 base, V lost 7 bases, and 3 bases had no gene match. The CDR3 runs to 13 residues. This CDR3 is CSARTGNTGELFF. DNA for the CDR3: TGCAGCGCACGGACAGGGAACACCGGGGAGCTGTTTTTT.

The chain links TRBV28 to TRBJ1-2; the match to TRBD1 covers 9 bases. The CDR3 spans 17 residues. The germline gives CDR1 MDHEN, CDR2 SYDVKM. V was pared by 3 bases and J by 4 bases, with 12 bases of the junction left unmatched. The CDR3 bases are TGTGCCAGCAGTTTCGGAGCTACAGGGGGCTTAGGCTATGGCTACACCTTC. It codes for CASSFGATGGLGYGYTF.

A word on this clone: The junction departs from the called germline gene at one end, perhaps through a read error. The chain joins TRBV19 to TRBJ2-3; no firm D call. This CDR3 spans 14 amino acids. Per the germline V gene, CDR1 is LNHDA and CDR2 is SQIVND (reference sequence). The CDR3 region has the DNA TGTGTCAGTAGTCCCTCTAGAGGTCGAAATACGCAGTATTTT. Translation gives CVSSPSRGRNTQYF.

The V gene is TRBV5-1, the J gene TRBJ2-7; TRBD1 matches at 8 bases. V lost 0 bases, J lost 2 bases, and 7 bases stayed unmatched. CDR1 is SGHRS and CDR2 is YFSETQ in the germline V gene. The CDR3 totals 16 residues. The CDR3 DNA reads as TGCGCCAGCAGCTTGGGCCCGACAGGGGTGACCTACGAGCAGTACTTC. The encoded protein is CASSLGPTGVTYEQYF.

This chain links TRBV19 with TRBJ1-1; tentative D call: TRBD1 (6 bases). Germline V CDR1 and CDR2: LNHDA, SQIVND (reference sequence). With 8 bases removed from V and 0 bases from J, the gap between germline ends came to 13 bases. The CDR3 runs 14 residues. The CDR3 region has the DNA TGTGCCAGTGCGACAGGCACATTGAACACTGAAGCTTTCTTT. This gives the protein CASATGTLNTEAFF. Full variable domain (remainder filled in from reference TRBV19 and TRBJ1-1): DGGITQSPKYLFRKEGQNVTLSCEQNLNHDAMYWYRQDPGQGLRLIYYSQIVNDFQKGDIAEGYSVSREKKESFPLTVTSAQKNPTAFYLCASATGTLNTEAFFGQGTRLTVV.

The genes are TRBV6-2 or TRBV6-3 and TRBJ2-2, with TRBD2 as a possible D gene (5 bases). There are 12 residues in the CDR3. Trimming cost V 4 bases and J 7 bases, with 7 bases left between them. Germline V gene data show CDR1 as MNHEY and CDR2 as SVGEGT. The CDR3 loop is CASSFRGGELFF. The DNA of the CDR3 is TGTGCCAGCAGTTTCCGGGGCGGGGAGCTGTTTTTT.

This clone has only a few counts. The CDR3 loop reads CASSEAGGDTEAFF. The CDR3 nucleotides are TGTGCCAGCAGTGAAGCGGGGGGGGACACTGAAGCTTTCTTT. This chain links TRBV2 with TRBJ1-1, with a tentative D call TRBD1 (5 bases). Germline lookup yields CDR1 SNHLY and CDR2 FYNNEI. Deletions cut 0 bases from V and 3 bases from J, with 8 bases between. The CDR3 is 14 amino acids.

The rearrangement joins TRBV11-3 to TRBJ2-5; perhaps TRBD2 as D (6 bases). CDR1 and CDR2 from the germline V gene are SGHNT and YENEEA. This CDR3 contains 16 residues. V gave up 5 bases and J gave up 0 bases, with 16 bases separating them. As DNA, the CDR3 is TGTGCCAGCAGCGAAGGGGTCCGGGAGTACCAAGAGACCCAGTACTTC. Amino acids: CASSEGVREYQETQYF.

The chain carries TRBV5-4 and TRBJ2-7; TRBD2 aligns across 10 bases. The CDR3 extends over 15 amino acids. CDR1 SGHNT and CDR2 YYREEE come from the germline V gene (reference sequence). The ends lost 4 bases at V and 3 bases at J; junction bases unmatched: 7. CDR3 DNA sequence: TGTGCCAGCAGCGCCCGGACTAGCGGAGTCTACGAGCAGTACTTC. It encodes CASSARTSGVYEQYF.